The clone carrying this T cell receptor (beta chain) was picked up many times. Its target is unknown. This record comes from a study of T-cell reconstitution after alpha-beta-depleted transplantation in children. A library of TCRbeta sequences, prepared with unique molecular identifiers, was generated. TCRdb reprocessed the PCR reads with MiXCR, giving one entry per CDR3 protein. The sample includes under 300,000 distinct CDR3 sequences, more than 9% of them seen just once. Study-level findings and limits: The authors attributed T-cell counts and diversity one year after transplant mostly to newly produced T cells. At day 60, the high TCRbeta diversity found in some patients originated from recipient T cells and thymic progenitors that had survived. Reportedly, only several hundred clones from non-depleted graft cells drove alpha-beta T-cell counts at about two months.

CDR3 length: 15 residues. From germline, CDR1 is MNHEY and CDR2 SVGEGT. Trimming cost V 6 bases and J 1 base; bases outside gene matches: 1. This clonotype was obtained from a male patient under 10 years old who had a stem cell transplant for chronic granulomatous disease, so the T cells may come from the graft donor. V is TRBV6-2 or TRBV6-3 and J is TRBJ1-5; 12 bases are shared with TRBD1. Source: peripheral blood, taken 180 days after TCRalphabeta/CD19-depleted stem cell transplant. CDR3 in amino acids: CASRGQGASNQPQHF. The CDR3 DNA is TGTGCCAGCAGGGGACAGGGGGCGAGCAATCAGCCCCAGCATTTT.